The 22 T cell receptor beta chains presented below share a single source sample, sequenced in a study of shared clonotypes between healthy human individuals. Positive CCR7 selection of CD45RO-negative cells yielded the naive CD8 cells, and terminally differentiated effector memory CD45RA+ cells were excluded. Produced via immunoSEQ multiplex PCR; TCRdb's table is partial and in-frame only. The table includes about 2 million clones, approximately 94% detected once. Sequenced material: naive CD8+ T cells sorted from blood. The origin of the receptors is a young man in good health.

The chain couples TRBV7-9 to TRBJ2-2, with 8 bases aligning to TRBD1. The CDR3 totals 15 residues. The ends lost 4 bases at V and 3 bases at J; junction bases unmatched: 4. Germline V CDR1 and CDR2: SEHNR, FQNEAQ (reference sequence). The CDR3 here is CASSSETGDTGELFF. The CDR3 nucleotides read TGTGCCAGCAGCTCCGAGACAGGGGACACCGGGGAGCTGTTTTTT.

As regards this clone: A much larger clone lies one base from this, so it may be a read error. The CDR3 DNA follows: TGTGCCAGCAGTTCCGCCTACGAGCAGTACTTC. This encodes CASSSAYEQYF. The V call is TRBV6-6, the J call TRBJ2-7; D remains ambiguous. Deletions cut 4 bases from V and 2 bases from J, with 3 bases between. This CDR3 comprises 11 residues. Germline CDR1 MNHNY, CDR2 SVGAGI (reference sequence).

The chain links TRBV7-9 to TRBJ2-5; unclear D gene. The J call could be wrong; TRBJ2-7 is a better fit for the DNA end. Germline V gene sequence: CDR1 SEHNR, CDR2 FQNEAQ (reference sequence). The CDR3 sequence is 14 residues long. For the CDR3, the DNA is TGTGCCAGCAGCTTAGTAGGCCTCCCCTACGAGCAGTACTTC. This codes for CASSLVGLPYEQYF.

The CDR3 reads CASSFGQYNEQFF. CDR3 DNA: TGTGCCAGCAGCTTCGGACAGTACAATGAGCAGTTCTTC. V and J are TRBV7-6 and TRBJ2-1, with D perhaps TRBD1 (6 bases). V was trimmed by 3 bases and J by 4 bases, leaving 7 bases between them. CDR3 length: 13 amino acids. Per the germline V gene, CDR1 is SGHVS and CDR2 is FNYEAQ.

This chain joins TRBV4-1 and TRBJ2-7, with D perhaps being TRBD1 or TRBD2 (5 bases each). The CDR3 is made up of 13 amino acids. CDR1 and CDR2 from the germline V gene are MGHRA and YSYEKL. V lost 3 bases to trimming and J lost 5 bases, with 11 bases between them. CDR3 sequence reads: CASSHERGHEQYF. As DNA, the CDR3 is TGCGCCAGCAGCCATGAGAGGGGCCACGAGCAGTACTTC.

The gene calls are TRBV5-6 and TRBJ1-1, with 11 bases identical to TRBD1. The germline V gene has CDR1 SGHDT and CDR2 YYEEEE. The ends lost 3 bases at V and 7 bases at J; junction bases unmatched: 2. CDR3 size: 13 residues. The CDR3 DNA reads TGTGCCAGCAGCTGGGACAGGGGGTTTGAAGCTTTCTTT. Translation: CASSWDRGFEAFF. The complete variable domain, with remaining parts taken from reference TRBV5-6 and TRBJ1-1, reads DAGVTQSPTHLIKTRGQQVTLRCSPKSGHDTVSWYQQALGQGPQFIFQYYEEEERQRGNFPDRFSGHQFPNYSSELNVNALLLGDSALYLCASSWDRGFEAFFGQGTRLTVV.

The V gene is TRBV7-8, the J gene TRBJ1-3; D unresolved. Germline assignment: CDR1 SGHVS and CDR2 FQNEAQ. V was pared by 2 bases and J by 6 bases, with 8 bases between. The length of the CDR3 is 13 residues. The CDR3 loop reads CASSLSGENTIYF. DNA for the CDR3: TGTGCCAGCAGCTTAAGTGGGGAAAACACCATATATTTT.

This chain uses TRBV29-1 with TRBJ2-1; possibly TRBD1 or TRBD2 for D (5 bases each). V was clipped by 1 base and J by 7 bases, with 11 bases between them. The CDR3 is made up of 13 amino acids. CDR1 and CDR2 from the germline V gene are SQVTM and ANQGSEA. This chain's CDR3 is CSVEVPWGNEQFF. The CDR3 DNA is TGCAGCGTTGAAGTCCCGTGGGGGAATGAGCAGTTCTTC.

The chain uses TRBV11-2 and TRBJ2-1; 11 nucleotides match TRBD2. J gave up 8 bases and V 0 bases, and 15 bases lay outside the gene matches. CDR3 length equals 19 residues. Germline lookup yields CDR1 SGHAT and CDR2 FQNNGV. CDR3 nucleotide sequence: TGTGCCAGCAGCTTAGACCTTCTAGCGGGGGGAGGTCCGTCGTATGAGCAGTTCTTC. Its protein product is CASSLDLLAGGGPSYEQFF.

In the case of this clone: Other DNA sequences in the same sample also yield this CDR3. The chain has TRBV4-1 and TRBJ1-1; TRBD1 matches at 10 bases. Per the germline V gene, CDR1 is MGHRA and CDR2 is YSYEKL. Trimming cost V 4 bases and J 4 bases; bases outside gene matches: 3. This CDR3 is built from 14 residues. The CDR3 protein is CASSPRTGGTEAFF. The CDR3 coding sequence is TGCGCCAGCAGCCCCCGGACAGGGGGCACTGAAGCTTTCTTT.

V and J are TRBV7-9 and TRBJ2-5; D remains ambiguous. The CDR3 spans 15 residues. The V gene lost 4 bases and the J gene lost 1 base, with 13 bases spanning the gap. Germline V gene sequence: CDR1 SEHNR, CDR2 FQNEAQ (reference sequence). CDR3 DNA sequence: TGTGCCAGCAGCTGGCGCGTAGGCCTCCAAGAGACCCAGTACTTC. Encoded protein: CASSWRVGLQETQYF. The full variable domain, rest sourced from reference TRBV7-9 and TRBJ2-5, is DTGVSQNPRHKITKRGQNVTFRCDPISEHNRLYWYRQTLGQGPEFLTYFQNEAQLEKSRLLSDRFSAERPKGSFSTLEIQRTEQGDSAMYLCASSWRVGLQETQYFGPGTRLLVL.

The CDR3 sequence: CASSLETGRNTIYF. Written as DNA, the CDR3 is TGTGCCAGCAGCTTAGAGACAGGGAGAAACACCATATATTTT. The chain has TRBV11-2 and TRBJ1-3; TRBD1 matches at 7 bases. Trimming at V came to 0 bases and at J to 5 bases, leaving 1 base not matched to a gene. The CDR3 contains 14 residues. Germline V gene lookup returns CDR1 SGHAT and CDR2 FQNNGV.

As regards this clone: This sample includes further DNA sequences coding for the same CDR3. This chain links TRBV4-1 with TRBJ1-2; D unresolved. Trimming took off 1 base at V and 1 base at J, with 10 bases between the two ends. The germline gives CDR1 MGHRA, CDR2 YSYEKL. CDR3 length: 15 residues. The CDR3 spells CASSQGAGNNYGYTF. The CDR3 DNA sequence: TGCGCCAGCAGCCAAGGAGCGGGGAATAACTATGGCTACACCTTC.

The chain employs TRBV6-5 and TRBJ1-1; D not certain. Trimming cost V 4 bases and J 1 base, with 4 bases left between them. Germline V gene sequence: CDR1 MNHEY, CDR2 SVGAGI. There are 12 residues in the CDR3. The CDR3 coding sequence is TGTGCCAGCAGTTGGAAGAACACTGAAGCTTTCTTT. Its translation: CASSWKNTEAFF.

The chain links TRBV4-1 to TRBJ1-1; possible D gene TRBD1, 6 bases. The ends were cut back, 0 bases at V and 0 bases at J, with 8 bases in the middle. The CDR3 runs 15 residues. The germline gives CDR1 MGHRA, CDR2 YSYEKL. CDR3: CASSQDTGLNTEAFF. CDR3 in DNA: TGCGCCAGCAGCCAAGACACAGGGTTGAACACTGAAGCTTTCTTT.

This sequence joins TRBV6-5 and TRBJ1-1; weak D call: TRBD1 (5 bases). Germline assignment: CDR1 MNHEY and CDR2 SVGAGI. This CDR3 region has 14 residues. The V end lost 5 bases, the J end lost 1 base, and 11 bases lay between the germline ends. Here the CDR3 reads CASSRQISNTEAFF. The DNA for the CDR3 is TGTGCCAGCAGTAGACAGATATCGAACACTGAAGCTTTCTTT.

Details on this clone: The sample contains more than one DNA sequence encoding this CDR3. The gene calls are TRBV5-1 and TRBJ2-7, with 9 bases lining up with TRBD1. Trimming removed 0 bases from V and 1 base from J; junction bases left unmatched: 2. The CDR3 has 15 amino acids. The germline V gene encodes CDR1 SGHRS and CDR2 YFSETQ. CDR3 protein: CASSLDRGLSYEQYF. CDR3 DNA sequence: TGCGCCAGCAGCTTGGACAGGGGGCTGTCCTACGAGCAGTACTTC.

This chain's CDR3 is CAWTFSYGYTF. The CDR3 DNA is TGTGCCTGGACGTTTAGCTATGGCTACACCTTC. The J gene is TRBJ1-2, the V gene TRBV30, with D unclear. The V gene's germline CDR1 is GTSNPN and CDR2 SVGIG (reference sequence). V was cut by 4 bases and J by 4 bases, with 7 bases left in between. CDR3 length: 11 amino acids.

In the case of this clone: Other nucleotide sequences from this sample produce the same CDR3. This chain connects TRBV4-1 to TRBJ2-7; D is possibly TRBD2 (5 bases). Germline V gene sequence: CDR1 MGHRA, CDR2 YSYEKL. The V gene lost 1 base and the J gene lost 4 bases, with 17 bases spanning the gap. The CDR3 spans 16 residues. Here the CDR3 DNA reads TGCGCCAGCAGCCAAGTGGCGGGCACCGGTTCGTACGAGCAGTACTTC. Translating gives CASSQVAGTGSYEQYF.

The gene calls are TRBV10-3 and TRBJ2-7, with D tentatively TRBD2 (6 bases). Germline CDR1 reads ENHRY; CDR2 reads SYGVKD. The CDR3 spans 14 residues. Between the trimmed V and J ends, which lost 10 bases and 0 bases, there was a span of 16 bases. The DNA for the CDR3 is TGTGCCACCGCCAGCCTGGGGGGCTCCTACGAGCAGTACTTC. Amino acids: CATASLGGSYEQYF.

To note about this clone: The CDR3 does not close with the conserved phenylalanine or tryptophan, likely indicating a read error. The J gene is TRBJ2-7, the V gene TRBV18; D perhaps matches TRBD1 (6 bases). Germline CDR1 KGHSH, CDR2 LQKENI. The CDR3 contains 15 residues. V lost 2 bases, J lost 0 bases, and 11 bases lay in between. The CDR3 loop is CASSPGRGVSYEQYL. DNA of the CDR3: TGTGCCAGCTCACCAGGCAGGGGCGTCTCCTACGAGCAGTACCTC.

The chain couples TRBV6-4 to TRBJ2-3; D may match TRBD1 or TRBD2 (6 bases each). V was trimmed by 6 bases and J by 0 bases, leaving 10 bases between them. Per germline, CDR1 MRHNA and CDR2 SNTAGT. CDR3 length: 14 residues. The CDR3 loop is CASRGGSSTDTQYF. CDR3 nucleotides: TGTGCCAGCAGAGGGGGGTCCAGCACAGATACGCAGTATTTT.